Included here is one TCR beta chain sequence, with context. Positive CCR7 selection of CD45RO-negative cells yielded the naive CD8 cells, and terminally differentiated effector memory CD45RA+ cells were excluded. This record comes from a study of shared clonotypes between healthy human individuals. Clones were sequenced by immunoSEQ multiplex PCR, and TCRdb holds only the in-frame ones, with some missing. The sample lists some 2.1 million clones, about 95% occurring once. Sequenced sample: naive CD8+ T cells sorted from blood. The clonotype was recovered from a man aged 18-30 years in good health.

CDR3 sequence reads: CASSTPLVPEQYF. The CDR3, as DNA: TGTGCCAGCAGCACCCCGCTAGTCCCCGAGCAGTACTTC. The V and J genes are TRBV7-9 and TRBJ2-7, with D unresolved. Germline CDR1 SEHNR, CDR2 FQNEAQ (reference sequence). There are 13 residues in the CDR3. Trimming pared 5 bases from V and 6 bases from J, leaving 14 bases between.